One and the same sample provided the 14 T cell receptor beta chains below, sequenced in a study of CD8 T cells in Susac syndrome. Random hexamers were used to reverse transcribe an amount of roughly 0.5 to 1 ug RNA. TCRdb fed the immunoSEQ multiplex PCR reads into MiXCR, producing one record per CDR3 protein. The sample has tens of thousands of distinct CDR3 sequences; around 94% are singletons. The sequencing sample was made of CD8+ T cells from PBMCs. These receptors all come from a human donor with Susac syndrome.

V gene TRBV29-1 combines with J gene TRBJ2-7, with a tentative D call TRBD2 (6 bases). This CDR3 has 12 amino acids. Per germline, CDR1 SQVTM and CDR2 ANQGSEA. CDR3 nucleotide sequence: TGCAGTTTCCTAGGGGAGGCCTACGAGCAGTACTTC. It is translated as CSFLGEAYEQYF.

This clonotype was detected once. The V and J genes are TRBV7-9 and TRBJ2-2; D gene unclear. Germline values: CDR1 SEHNR, CDR2 FQNEAQ (reference sequence). V was clipped by 4 bases and J by 5 bases, with 5 bases between them. The CDR3 extends over 12 amino acids. As DNA, the CDR3 is TGTGCCAGCAGCTCCAAGACCGGGGAGCTGTTTTTT. This encodes CASSSKTGELFF.

The chain combines TRBV5-6 with TRBJ1-5; TRBD1 aligns across 7 bases. This CDR3 region has 15 residues. V lost 0 bases and J lost 5; bases outside the gene matches: 5. Germline-derived CDR1 and CDR2 are SGHDT and YYEEEE. The CDR3 sequence: CASSLGQGGHQPQHF. CDR3 bases: TGTGCCAGCAGCTTGGGACAGGGAGGCCATCAGCCCCAGCATTTT.

This chain uses TRBV3-1 with TRBJ1-1; D is undetermined. Germline assignment: CDR1 LGHDT and CDR2 YNNKEL (reference sequence). V lost 0 bases and J lost 0, with 2 bases in between. The CDR3 is 13 residues long. CDR3 sequence: CASSQELNTEAFF. In DNA, the CDR3 is TGTGCCAGCAGCCAAGAATTGAACACTGAAGCTTTCTTT.

The V call is TRBV29-1, the J call TRBJ2-7; the D gene is possibly TRBD1 (6 bases). Trimming took 6 bases from V and 2 from J, leaving 20 bases between them. This CDR3 contains 15 residues. The germline gives CDR1 SQVTM, CDR2 ANQGSEA. CDR3 amino acids: CSVLRGGWVAYEQYF. CDR3 nucleotides: TGCAGCGTCCTTAGAGGGGGTTGGGTTGCCTACGAGCAGTACTTC.

The rearrangement joins TRBV27 to TRBJ2-1, with 9 bases that match TRBD2. The germline gives CDR1 MNHEY, CDR2 SMNVEV (reference sequence). V dropped 8 bases and J dropped 0; count of bases not matched to a gene: 8. The length of the CDR3 is 16 residues. The DNA for the CDR3 is TGTGCCAGCCTTCTTTTAGCGGGGGACTCCTACAATGAGCAGTTCTTC. Encoded protein: CASLLLAGDSYNEQFF.

The chain is built from TRBV7-9 and TRBJ1-1; D remains unclear. Per germline, CDR1 SEHNR and CDR2 FQNEAQ (reference sequence). V lost 4 bases, J lost 1 base, and 10 bases lay in between. The CDR3 has 14 residues. The CDR3 DNA reads TGTGCCAGCAGCTCCTCAGGCCCGAACACTGAAGCTTTCTTT. This gives the protein CASSSSGPNTEAFF.

The rearrangement links TRBV9 to TRBJ1-1; 7 bases agree with TRBD1. This CDR3 is built from 15 residues. V trimming: 3 bases; J trimming: 1 base; junction bases outside the gene matches: 6. CDR1 SGDLS and CDR2 YYNGEE come from the germline V gene. For the CDR3, the DNA is TGTGCCAGCAGCGCCTACAGGGGTGCGAACACTGAAGCTTTCTTT. Protein product: CASSAYRGANTEAFF.

The chain couples TRBV5-4 to TRBJ1-2, with TRBD1 as a possible D gene (5 bases). V was cut by 0 bases and J by 4 bases, with 13 bases left in between. This CDR3 is built from 15 residues. Germline CDR1 reads SGHNT; CDR2 reads YYREEE (reference sequence). CDR3 sequence (DNA): TGTGCCAGCAGCTTGGGCCAGGGCGTCGGCTATGGCTACACCTTC. This sequence encodes CASSLGQGVGYGYTF.

This clonotype was seen only once. The chain uses TRBV2 and TRBJ2-7; TRBD1 agrees at 9 bases. Germline CDR1 is SNHLY and CDR2 is FYNNEI. The CDR3 runs to 14 residues. V lost 6 bases and J lost 4; bases outside the gene matches: 7. This CDR3 is CASSPGTGRYEQYF. CDR3 bases: TGTGCCAGCAGCCCCGGGACAGGGAGGTACGAGCAGTACTTC. Together with reference TRBV2 and TRBJ2-7, the CDR3 gives the full variable domain: EPEVTQTPSHQVTQMGQEVILRCVPISNHLYFYWYRQILGQKVEFLVSFYNNEISEKSEIFDDQFSVERPDGSNFTLKIRSTKLEDSAMYFCASSPGTGRYEQYFGPGTRLTVT.

The chain couples TRBV20-1 to TRBJ2-7; TRBD2 might be the D (6 bases). CDR1 and CDR2 from the germline V gene are DFQATT and SNEGSKA (reference sequence). Between the trimmed V and J ends, which lost 3 bases and 0 bases, there was a span of 12 bases. CDR3 size: 14 residues. In nucleotides, the CDR3 is TGCAGTGCTAGTGGGCGGGGTAGCTCCTACGAGCAGTACTTC. It is translated as CSASGRGSSYEQYF.

This clonotype was counted once. The V and J genes are TRBV4-3 and TRBJ2-7; 7 positions match TRBD1. V was clipped by 3 bases and J by 2 bases; unmatched bases: 7. This CDR3 spans 15 amino acids. Germline V CDR1 and CDR2: LGHNA, YSLEER. The CDR3 reads CASSQFRTGTYEQYF. DNA of the CDR3: TGCGCCAGCAGCCAGTTTCGGACAGGAACCTACGAGCAGTACTTC.

The V gene is TRBV6-4, the J gene TRBJ2-1, with D maybe TRBD1 (6 bases). V lost 8 bases, J lost 8 bases, and 16 bases lay in between. CDR3 length: 13 residues. Germline CDR1 is MRHNA and CDR2 is SNTAGT. The CDR3 loop is CASAPQGHDEQFF. CDR3 bases: TGTGCCAGCGCCCCACAGGGTCACGATGAGCAGTTCTTC.

The chain joins TRBV11-2 to TRBJ1-1; TRBD1 matches 9 bases. Germline CDR1 and CDR2: SGHAT and FQNNGV. This CDR3 contains 18 residues. Trimming took 2 bases from V and 3 from J; bases not matched to a gene: 13. The CDR3 is CASSLWGTGSSKDTEAFF. In DNA form, the CDR3 reads TGTGCCAGCAGCTTATGGGGGACAGGGTCGTCGAAGGACACTGAAGCTTTCTTT.